This is a list of T cell receptor beta chains from one sample in a study of graft-versus-host responses after intestinal transplantation. Here immunoSEQ multiplex PCR was the method, and the copy in TCRdb shows in-frame clones only, minus some. The sample lists about 110,000 clones; around 95% were seen once. No antigen has been identified for these receptors. Sequenced here: unstimulated CD8+ T cells sorted from spleen or lymph node cells, sampled before intestinal transplant. The receptors originated from a human donor who received an intestinal transplant. CDR3s include the opening cysteine and the closing phenylalanine or tryptophan. D genes are given only for firm matches.

-,TRBJ2-1,TRBV12-5,CASGRWKEQFF,TGTGCTAGTGGCAGATGGAAGGAGCAGTTCTTC
-,TRBJ2-4,TRBV11-2,CASSLGRLDIAKNIQYF,TGTGCCAGCAGCTTAGGGAGATTAGATATAGCCAAAAACATTCAGTACTTC
-,TRBJ1-3,TRBV28,CAINRPGNTIYF,TGTGCCATCAACAGACCTGGAAACACCATATATTTT
-,TRBJ2-2,TRBV15,CATSRDGRRYTGELFF,TGTGCCACCAGCAGAGATGGCCGCCGTTATACCGGGGAGCTGTTTTTT
-,TRBJ1-5,TRBV4-1,CASSSGQYPHQPQHF,TGCGCCAGCAGCTCCGGACAGTATCCGCATCAGCCCCAGCATTTT
-,TRBJ1-5,TRBV19,CASGSYSNQPQHF,TGTGCCAGTGGGAGTTATAGCAATCAGCCCCAGCATTTT
TRBD2,TRBJ2-5,TRBV29-1,CSASPSGSAKETQYF,TGCAGCGCATCGCCTAGCGGGAGCGCAAAAGAGACCCAGTACTTC
-,TRBJ1-2,TRBV7-8,CASSSLLTQGYGYTF,TGTGCCAGCAGCTCACTCCTAACCCAGGGATATGGCTACACCTTC
TRBD1,TRBJ2-7,TRBV4-1,CASSQVGTGLYEQYF,TGCGCCAGCAGCCAAGTTGGGACAGGGCTCTACGAGCAGTACTTC
TRBD2,TRBJ2-1,TRBV13,CASSSRTSGPYNEQFF,TGTGCCAGCAGTTCACGGACTAGCGGACCCTACAATGAGCAGTTCTTC
TRBD1,TRBJ1-1,TRBV10-3,CAISGTGGGRTPTEAFF,TGTGCCATCAGTGGGACAGGGGGTGGGAGAACACCCACTGAAGCTTTCTTT
-,TRBJ1-1,TRBV6-1,CASRAKRRGNTEAFF,TGTGCCAGCAGGGCAAAGCGGAGAGGGAACACTGAAGCTTTCTTT